This entry lists 8 T cell receptor beta chains sequenced from one sample in a study of T cells in Graves' hyperthyroidism and ophthalmopathy. Template material for amplifying TCR beta CDR3 regions consisted of RNA transcripts. The HTBI set primed first-round TCR CDR3 RT-PCR. Via MiXCR, TCRdb re-called the multiplex PCR reads, giving one row per CDR3 protein. Of hundreds of thousands of distinct CDR3 sequences listed, less than 25% are singletons. The sequenced sample consisted of blood. The source of these receptors is a woman aged 25 to 39 with Graves' ophthalmopathy.

This clonotype was seen ten or more times. V usage is TRBV5-4 and J usage is TRBJ1-2, with a weak D call TRBD1 (5 bases). Germline CDR1 and CDR2: SGHNT and YYREEE (reference sequence). V dropped 4 bases and J dropped 8 bases, with 21 bases sitting between them. CDR3 length: 15 amino acids. In DNA, the CDR3 is TGTGCCAGCAGCCCTGACAGCTACTCTGCCTCAGGCTACACCTTC. This codes for CASSPDSYSASGYTF.

This clonotype showed up just a few times. The V gene is TRBV29-1, the J gene TRBJ2-5; either TRBD1 or TRBD2 may supply D (5 bases each). Trimming removed 3 bases at V and 4 bases at J, with 6 bases between. CDR1 and CDR2 from the germline V gene are SQVTM and ANQGSEA. This CDR3 has 11 amino acids. For the CDR3, the DNA is TGCAGCGTTGAGGGACCAGAGACCCAGTACTTC. Translating it yields CSVEGPETQYF. Supplemented by reference TRBV29-1 and TRBJ2-5, the full variable domain reads SAVISQKPSRDICQRGTSLTIQCQVDSQVTMMFWYRQQPGQSLTLIATANQGSEATYESGFVIDKFPISRPNLTFSTLTVSNMSPEDSSIYLCSVEGPETQYFGPGTRLLVL.

The sample holds many counts of this clonotype. The V and J genes are TRBV14 and TRBJ2-5; 7 bases align to TRBD2. The V gene's germline CDR1 is SGHDN and CDR2 FVKESK. The junction had 7 bases not matched to a gene; V was cut back by 6 bases and J by 3 bases. This CDR3 spans 14 amino acids. CDR3 DNA: TGTGCCAGCAGGACAAGCGGGGCCAAAGAGACCCAGTACTTC. Translated: CASRTSGAKETQYF.

This clonotype has just a few counts. This chain connects TRBV14 to TRBJ2-2; D not certain. Germline V CDR1 and CDR2: SGHDN, FVKESK. Trimming removed 1 base from V and 7 bases from J, with 4 bases in between. CDR3 size: 12 residues. Here the CDR3 DNA reads TGTGCCAGCAGCCAAGTGGACGGGGAGCTGTTTTTT. Its protein product is CASSQVDGELFF.

This clonotype came up many times. The gene calls are TRBV12-3 or TRBV12-4 and TRBJ2-6; no clear D. CDR3 size: 16 residues. Trimming took off 5 bases at V and 0 bases at J, with 11 bases between the two ends. The CDR3 DNA reads as TGTGCCAGCAGTCAAAGCGTAAGCTCTGGGGCCAACGTCCTGACTTTC. Translation gives CASSQSVSSGANVLTF.

This clonotype was counted many times. The V call is TRBV7-2, the J call TRBJ2-5, with D perhaps TRBD2 (7 bases). The CDR3 covers 13 residues. The germline V and J ends were trimmed by 5 bases and 1 base, with 8 bases remaining between them. Germline V gene data show CDR1 as SGHTA and CDR2 as FQGNSA. The CDR3 here is CASSGGAQETQYF. The CDR3 DNA sequence: TGTGCCAGCAGCGGGGGGGCCCAAGAGACCCAGTACTTC.

This clonotype was counted at least ten times. The rearrangement uses TRBV27 and TRBJ2-7; D is unresolved. CDR3 size: 13 residues. The germline V gene encodes CDR1 MNHEY and CDR2 SMNVEV (reference sequence). The V and J ends lost 3 bases and 2 bases respectively, with 8 bases between them. For the CDR3, the DNA is TGTGCCAGCAGTTTCGGTGCCCCCTACGAGCAGTACTTC. This translates into CASSFGAPYEQYF.

The sample holds many counts of this clonotype. This chain links TRBV27 with TRBJ2-5, with 9 bases matching TRBD2. The CDR3 is made up of 15 amino acids. Trimming cost V 2 bases and J 6 bases; bases outside gene matches: 7. CDR1 MNHEY and CDR2 SMNVEV come from the germline V gene (reference sequence). CDR3 coding DNA: TGTGCCAGCAGTTTAACAGCGGGGGGAGCAAAGACCCAGTACTTC. It yields the protein CASSLTAGGAKTQYF.